This T cell receptor (beta chain) was captured by sequencing in a study of blood T cell repertoires in COVID-19. Overall study context: The United States, Italy and Spain provided the acute and convalescent COVID-19 samples. In each case, the material was cDNA or gDNA derived from T cells, B-cell-depleted T cells, or PBMCs.

This CDR3 spans 14 amino acids. Germline V gene data show CDR1 as MDHEN and CDR2 as SYDVKM. Trimming shortened V by 2 bases and J by 4 bases, and 11 bases separated the two germline ends. Measured with immunoSEQ multiplex PCR; TCRdb has only the in-frame clones, and not every one. The repertoire holds around 220,000 clones, with under 90% as singletons. The sequence was collected from a man aged 25-40 years with active or convalescent COVID-19. Sequencing was done on a sample of peripheral blood. The chain employs TRBV28 and TRBJ1-2; D uncertain. CDR3 protein: CASSLHGEVYGYTF. CDR3 sequence (DNA): TGTGCCAGCAGTTTACACGGGGAAGTCTATGGCTACACCTTC.